This section outlines one T cell receptor beta chain sequence together with its context. Primers included in the PCR were 60 Vbeta and 13 Jbeta primers. The method was immunoSEQ multiplex PCR; TCRdb's version includes in-frame clones alone and lacks a portion of them. The sample lists 150,000 to 200,000 clones, 79% seen once, with around 1.4% in the top ten. Donors counted as nominally healthy when sampled, yet unrecorded immune exposures were likely. This sample was included in a study of cytomegalovirus exposure and HLA in healthy donors. The clonotype originates from a girl aged 10 to 17 in good health and CMV-seropositive. The sequenced material came from PBMCs.

CDR3 protein: CASSLSHERGYTF. DNA of the CDR3: TGTGCCAGCAGCTTGTCACATGAGAGGGGCTACACCTTC. This sequence joins TRBV5-6 and TRBJ1-2; D is unresolved. V lost 1 base and J 8 bases, leaving 12 bases between the germline ends. Germline CDR1 and CDR2: SGHDT and YYEEEE. This CDR3 is 13 amino acids long.